This TCR beta chain was found in a study of human T cells and chemical hapten exposure. For the library, individual cDNA molecules each received unique molecular identifiers. Via MiXCR, TCRdb re-called the RACE reads, giving one row per CDR3 protein. The repertoire consists of about 80,000 distinct CDR3 sequences, with about a tenth occurring once and the leading ten covering approximately 1.5%. The time point denotes: patch test 1, 2 weeks after DPC sensitization. Treatment defined: therapeutic diphenylcyclopropenone sensitization with weekly scalp DPC. Drawing of blood took place ahead of applying each patch test. This clonotype originated in a woman aged 45-65 years with alopecia areata. Some clones in this sample may be carry-over from other donors' samples. The sequencing here drew on whole blood, taken in connection with sensitization to the hapten diphenylcyclopropenone (DPC).

The CDR3 reads CASSLALGRANTEAFF. CDR3 nucleotides: TGTGCCAGCAGCTTGGCCCTGGGGAGAGCGAACACTGAAGCTTTCTTT. The chain has TRBV5-6 and TRBJ1-1; D call uncertain. Trimming took off 0 bases at V and 1 base at J, with 13 bases between the two ends. In germline, CDR1 is SGHDT, CDR2 YYEEEE. CDR3 length: 16 residues.